This TCR beta chain was documented in a study of blood T cell repertoires in COVID-19. Study information: Donors in the United States, Italy and Spain gave samples during acute or convalescent COVID-19. Sources were T cells, B-cell-depleted T cells, or PBMCs; the material itself was cDNA or gDNA.

The germline gives CDR1 MNHNY, CDR2 SVGAGI (reference sequence). With 7 bases removed from V and 2 bases from J, the gap between germline ends came to 14 bases. The CDR3 is 14 residues long. Seattle participants joined during active infection and were tracked over time. In the authors' workflow: Scientists estimated how many nucleated cells there were by amplifying reference gene primers. TCRdb's table, derived via immunoSEQ multiplex PCR, lists solely in-frame clones and lacks some. The V and J calls and clone size come from that table; D and trimming were worked out from the DNA. The sample gives around 60,000 clones, 83% of which show up once; about 10% is in the top ten.

The chain carries TRBV6-6 and TRBJ1-1; D not certain. Sequencing was performed on peripheral blood. This TCR was sampled from a man aged 45-65 years with COVID-19, enrolled during active disease. Here the CDR3 reads CASTLSLLNTEAFF. The CDR3 nucleotides are TGTGCCAGCACCCTTAGCCTACTCAACACTGAAGCTTTCTTT.